This TCR beta chain was captured in a study of identical twins. Study results and caveats: Cross-sectional statistics, not tracking of the same donors, supported the conclusions. Beta clonotypes that were abundant in cord blood contained fewer insertions, a pattern absent from memory repertoires. Monozygotic twin pairs showed more out-of-frame TCR alpha sharing than models estimated.

MiXCR was run by TCRdb on the 5' RACE reads, yielding one entry per CDR3 protein. The sample consists of 1.5 million to 2 million distinct CDR3 sequences, 32% of them appearing once. In the case of this clonotype: Its antigen is currently unknown. This could be a read error, since a much larger clone is one nucleotide away.

Healthy Caucasian donors formed the entire cohort. The germline V gene encodes CDR1 SGHTA and CDR2 FQGNSA. V lost 2 bases to trimming and J lost 0 bases, with 15 bases between them. The CDR3 is made up of 17 amino acids. The sequencing sample was made of cord blood. This sequence was found in a newborn girl in good health. The chain employs TRBV7-2 and TRBJ2-3; D may be TRBD2 (6 bases). CDR3 sequence: CASSLRLAVSSTDTQYF. The CDR3 coding sequence is TGTGCCAGCAGCTTAAGATTAGCGGTGTCTAGCACAGATACGCAGTATTTT.